These T cell receptor beta chains were read from a single sample in a study of shared clonotypes between healthy human individuals. TCRdb's table, derived via immunoSEQ multiplex PCR, lists solely in-frame clones and lacks some. Of around 2.5 million clones in the sample, roughly 93% were seen once. Sequences were obtained from naive CD4+ T cells from PBMCs. The receptors originated from a man between 18 and 35 years old in good health. Some clones in this sample may be carry-over from other donors' samples. The CDR3 runs from the conserved cysteine through the conserved F or W. D genes are given only for firm matches. Clone size appears in some rows only: once, few, many, or a class for an expanded clone.

clone size,J gene,V gene,D gene,CDR3 DNA,CDR3 protein
NA,TRBJ1-1,TRBV11-2,TRBD1,TGTGCCAGCATCAATGCGGGACACAGGGGCACTGAAGCTTTCTTT,CASINAGHRGTEAFF
NA,TRBJ2-1,TRBV5-1,NA,TGCGCCAGCAGTCGACTCTCCGTGACCAATGAGCAGTTCTTC,CASSRLSVTNEQFF
NA,TRBJ1-4,TRBV6-6,NA,TGTGCCAGCAGTTATTTGCAGGGGAGTGATGAAAAACTGTTTTTT,CASSYLQGSDEKLFF
NA,TRBJ2-3,TRBV5-4,TRBD2,TGTGCCAGCAGCTCCGGGACTAGCACCTCAGATACGCAGTATTTT,CASSSGTSTSDTQYF
NA,TRBJ1-2,TRBV9,TRBD1,TGTGCCAGCAGCGTCGGGAACAGGGGGAACTATGGCTACACCTTC,CASSVGNRGNYGYTF
once,TRBJ1-4,TRBV7-8,NA,TGTGCCAGCAGTCCGGGGGGCCAGGGCGTTGAAAAACTGTTTTTT,CASSPGGQGVEKLFF
NA,TRBJ2-3,TRBV29-1,TRBD2,TGCAGCGTGCGGGGGAGAAGAGCTAGCACAGATACGCAGTATTTT,CSVRGRRASTDTQYF
NA,TRBJ2-3,TRBV19,NA,TGTGCCAGTAGTATAAGTCTCGCGTCTAGCACAGATACGCAGTATTTT,CASSISLASSTDTQYF
once,TRBJ2-7,TRBV5-1,TRBD2,TGCGCCAGCAGCTCAGCGGGAGGGCTTTACGAGCAGTACTTC,CASSSAGGLYEQYF
NA,TRBJ2-5,TRBV6-5,NA,TGTGCCAGCACCCTTCGGAGACAAGAGACCCAGTACTTC,CASTLRRQETQYF
NA,TRBJ2-7,TRBV2,NA,TGTGCCAGCAGTGTATCGGGGGGCCCCTCCTACGAGCAGTACTTC,CASSVSGGPSYEQYF
once,TRBJ2-7,TRBV6-5,NA,TGTGCCAGCAAGGGCCCAGTTGCCTACGAGCAGTACTTC,CASKGPVAYEQYF
once,TRBJ2-1,TRBV5-1,TRBD2,TGCGCCAGCAGCTTAGATGGGACTAGCGGGAGTATTGAGCAGTTCTTC,CASSLDGTSGSIEQFF
NA,TRBJ2-5,TRBV5-5,TRBD1,TGTGCCAGCAGACCCCGACAGGGCAACAGGGAGACCCAGTACTTC,CASRPRQGNRETQYF
NA,TRBJ2-7,TRBV29-1,NA,TGCAGCGTTAGGGACGTTGGACGGTACGAGCAGTACTTC,CSVRDVGRYEQYF
once,TRBJ2-5,TRBV7-7,NA,TGTGCCAGCGGAGATCCTCCGGGGACCCAGTACTTC,CASGDPPGTQYF
NA,TRBJ2-5,TRBV11-2,TRBD1,TGTGCCAGCGGGACAGGAGTACAAGAGACCCAGTACTTC,CASGTGVQETQYF
once,TRBJ2-1,TRBV9,NA,TGTGCCAGCAGCGTAGGCGGGGTGCTTTCCTACAATGAGCAGTTCTTC,CASSVGGVLSYNEQFF
once,TRBJ2-1,TRBV11-2,NA,TGTGCCAGCAGCTGGGGGCTAGCGGTTACTACAGATGAGCAGTTCTTC,CASSWGLAVTTDEQFF
once,TRBJ1-5,TRBV6-6,NA,TGTGCCAGCAGTTACAGACCGCAATCTAGCAATCAGCCCCAGCATTTT,CASSYRPQSSNQPQHF
NA,TRBJ2-6,TRBV9,NA,TGTGCCAGCAGCGCAGCCCCGGTCTCTGGGGCCAACGTCCTGACTTTC,CASSAAPVSGANVLTF
NA,TRBJ2-3,TRBV29-1,TRBD2,TGCAGCGTTGAGACTAGCGGTAGAAGCACAGATACGCAGTATTTT,CSVETSGRSTDTQYF
once,TRBJ2-1,TRBV29-1,NA,TGCAGCGTGAGGACTGCCAGCTCCTACAATGAGCAGTTCTTC,CSVRTASSYNEQFF
NA,TRBJ2-4,TRBV19,NA,TGTGCCAGTAATTTCCAGGATTTGGGCAAAAACATTCAGTACTTC,CASNFQDLGKNIQYF
NA,TRBJ2-7,TRBV5-1,TRBD2,TGCGCCAGCAGCTTAGGTCGGGACTATCCTTGGGAGCAGTACTTC,CASSLGRDYPWEQYF
NA,TRBJ1-2,TRBV5-1,NA,TGCGCCAGCAGCTTGGAAACAGGTGGTGGCTACACCTTC,CASSLETGGGYTF
NA,TRBJ2-2,TRBV28,TRBD2,TGTGCCAGCAGGCGCGGGGGGGCCGGGAGCACCGGGGAGCTGTTTTTT,CASRRGGAGSTGELFF
NA,TRBJ2-3,TRBV7-2,NA,TGTGCCAGCAGCTCGGGGGCGGGACTACTAGATACGCAGTATTTT,CASSSGAGLLDTQYF
NA,TRBJ2-2,TRBV7-2,NA,TGTGCCAGCAGCCAACGAGGGGGACTGAAAAACACCGGGGAGCTGTTTTTT,CASSQRGGLKNTGELFF
NA,TRBJ1-1,TRBV7-2,NA,TGTGCCAGCAGCTTAGAGGCCAGCCCTAACACTGAAGCTTTCTTT,CASSLEASPNTEAFF